This T cell receptor (beta chain) was recovered during a study of T-cell reconstitution after alpha-beta-depleted transplantation in children. This clonotype was seen a handful of times. Preparation of the TCRbeta library involved a method that used unique molecular identifiers. TCRdb reprocessed the PCR reads via MiXCR and lists one record per CDR3 protein. The data hold about 1,000,000 distinct CDR3 sequences, with 25% to 30% observed a single time. This TCR derives from a boy under two years old who had a stem cell transplant for SCID, so the T cells may come from the graft donor. The specimen comprised PBMCs, mostly from graft donor cells, sampled 360 days after TCRalphabeta/CD19-depleted stem cell transplant.

This chain's CDR3 is CASQGGPMNTEAFF. CDR3 coding DNA: TGTGCCAGTCAAGGGGGTCCCATGAACACTGAAGCTTTCTTT. The chain has TRBV19 and TRBJ1-1; possible D gene TRBD1, 6 bases. Germline V CDR1 and CDR2: LNHDA, SQIVND (reference sequence). Trimming pared 8 bases from V and 0 bases from J, leaving 13 bases between. This CDR3 has 14 residues.